This TCR beta chain was profiled in a study of PD-1 blockade in mismatch repair-deficient tumors. Regarding the study as a whole: Rapid post-treatment expansion, then contraction, generally preceding radiologic response, marked tumor-resident clones.

The CDR3 is 15 amino acids. The V gene's germline CDR1 is MGHRA and CDR2 YSYEKL. V shed 2 bases, J shed 5 bases, and the junction held 2 bases outside the gene matches. Regarding this clone: The antigen is not known.

The assay was immunoSEQ multiplex PCR, and TCRdb's table has in-frame clones only and misses some. This sample has some 130,000 clones, with 85% to 90% found just once. This sequence originates from an adult with mismatch repair-deficient cancer. This rearrangement joins TRBV4-1 to TRBJ2-7; 14 bases are a match to TRBD2. The sequencing used peripheral blood, collected 72 weeks after starting pembrolizumab. The CDR3 sequence is CASSQQGLAGDEQYF. The DNA for the CDR3 is TGCGCCAGCAGCCAACAGGGACTAGCGGGAGACGAGCAGTACTTC.